This entry describes one T cell receptor beta chain. The repertoire was sequenced with immunoSEQ multiplex PCR; TCRdb's copy has only in-frame clones and lacks some. The table lists 150,000 to 200,000 clones, over 75% of them singletons, with about 20% in the top ten. This sample is part of a study of blood T cell repertoires in COVID-19. V was pared by 3 bases and J by 1 base, with 10 bases between. Germline V CDR1 and CDR2: SGHTA, FQGNSA. The CDR3 extends over 15 amino acids. Specimen: peripheral blood. This sequence originates from a person aged 65-85 years with COVID-19, enrolled during active disease. V gene TRBV7-2 combines with J gene TRBJ1-5; D unclear. The CDR3: CASSLYGGSNQPQHF. The CDR3 bases are TGTGCCAGCAGCTTGTATGGAGGGAGCAATCAGCCCCAGCATTTT.